The clone carrying this T cell receptor beta chain was found once. Germline CDR1 and CDR2: MGHDK and SYGVNS. The CDR3 is made up of 16 amino acids. The ends were cut back, 0 bases at V and 0 bases at J, with 8 bases in the middle. Generated by immunoSEQ multiplex PCR, the TCRdb table keeps only in-frame clones and is missing some. The data contain about 120,000 clones, 90% to 95% of them singletons. The source of the sample is a study of T cell changes during pregnancy in multiple sclerosis. This TCR was sampled from a female donor with multiple sclerosis, enrolled in a pregnancy study. V is TRBV25-1 and J is TRBJ2-2, with D possibly matching TRBD2 (6 bases). The sample was peripheral blood, taken before pregnancy. The CDR3 DNA reads as TGTGCCAGCAGTGAATATCCGGGAGCGAACACCGGGGAGCTGTTTTTT. It yields the protein CASSEYPGANTGELFF.